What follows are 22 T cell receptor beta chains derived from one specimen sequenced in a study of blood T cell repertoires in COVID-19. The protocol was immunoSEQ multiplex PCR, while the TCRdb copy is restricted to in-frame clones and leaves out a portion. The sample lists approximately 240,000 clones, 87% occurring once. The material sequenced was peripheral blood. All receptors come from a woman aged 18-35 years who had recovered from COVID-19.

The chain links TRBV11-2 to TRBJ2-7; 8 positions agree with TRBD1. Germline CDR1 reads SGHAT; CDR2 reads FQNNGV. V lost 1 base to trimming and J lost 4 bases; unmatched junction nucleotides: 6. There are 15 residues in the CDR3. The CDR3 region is CASSLGAGGIYEQYF. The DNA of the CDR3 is TGTGCCAGCAGCTTAGGGGCAGGGGGCATATACGAGCAGTACTTC. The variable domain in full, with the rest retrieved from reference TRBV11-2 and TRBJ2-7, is EAGVAQSPRYKIIEKRQSVAFWCNPISGHATLYWYQQILGQGPKLLIQFQNNGVVDDSQLPKDRFSAERLKGVDSTLKIQPAKLEDSAVYLCASSLGAGGIYEQYFGPGTRLTVT.

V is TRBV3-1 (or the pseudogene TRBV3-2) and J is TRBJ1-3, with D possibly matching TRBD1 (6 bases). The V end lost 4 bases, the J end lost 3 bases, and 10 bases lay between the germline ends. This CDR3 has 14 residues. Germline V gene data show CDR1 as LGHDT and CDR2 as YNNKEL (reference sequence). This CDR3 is CASSRGTSGNTIYF. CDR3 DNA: TGTGCCAGCAGCCGAGGGACAAGTGGAAACACCATATATTTT.

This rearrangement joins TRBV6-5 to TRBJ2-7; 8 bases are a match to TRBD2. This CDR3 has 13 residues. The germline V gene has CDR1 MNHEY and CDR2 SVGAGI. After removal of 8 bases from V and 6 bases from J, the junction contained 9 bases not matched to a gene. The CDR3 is CASQPGLVSEQYF. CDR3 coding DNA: TGTGCCAGCCAACCGGGACTAGTGAGCGAGCAGTACTTC.

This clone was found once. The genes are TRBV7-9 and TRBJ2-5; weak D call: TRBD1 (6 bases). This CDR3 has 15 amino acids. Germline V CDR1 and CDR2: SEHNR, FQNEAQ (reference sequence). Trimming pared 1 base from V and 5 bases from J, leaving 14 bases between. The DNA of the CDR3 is TGTGCCAGCAGCTTAGGAAACAGGGTCCTTGAGACCCAGTACTTC. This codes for CASSLGNRVLETQYF.

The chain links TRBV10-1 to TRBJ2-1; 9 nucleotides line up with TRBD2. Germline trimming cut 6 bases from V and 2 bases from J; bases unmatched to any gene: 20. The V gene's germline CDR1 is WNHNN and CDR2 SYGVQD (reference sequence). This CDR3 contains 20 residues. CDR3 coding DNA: TGCGCCAGCAGCCCAACGGGAGTAGCGGGAGAACGAGGGGCCTACAATGAGCAGTTCTTC. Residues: CASSPTGVAGERGAYNEQFF.

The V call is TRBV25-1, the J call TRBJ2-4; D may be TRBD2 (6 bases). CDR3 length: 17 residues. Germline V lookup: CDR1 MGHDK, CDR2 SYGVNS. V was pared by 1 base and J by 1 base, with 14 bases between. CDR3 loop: CASSESLIGGAKNIQYF. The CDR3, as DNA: TGTGCCAGCAGTGAATCCCTTATCGGAGGGGCCAAAAACATTCAGTACTTC.

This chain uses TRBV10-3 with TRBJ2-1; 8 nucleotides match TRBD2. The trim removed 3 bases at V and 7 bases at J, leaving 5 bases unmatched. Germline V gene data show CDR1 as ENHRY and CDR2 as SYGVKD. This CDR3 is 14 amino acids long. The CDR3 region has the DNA TGTGCCATCAGTGACAGACTAGCGCGGAATGAGCAGTTCTTC. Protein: CAISDRLARNEQFF.

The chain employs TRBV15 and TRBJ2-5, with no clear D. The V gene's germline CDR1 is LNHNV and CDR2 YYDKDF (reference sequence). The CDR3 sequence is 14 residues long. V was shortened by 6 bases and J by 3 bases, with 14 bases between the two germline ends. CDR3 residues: CATRVQVAEETQYF. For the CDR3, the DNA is TGTGCCACCAGGGTCCAGGTCGCCGAAGAGACCCAGTACTTC.

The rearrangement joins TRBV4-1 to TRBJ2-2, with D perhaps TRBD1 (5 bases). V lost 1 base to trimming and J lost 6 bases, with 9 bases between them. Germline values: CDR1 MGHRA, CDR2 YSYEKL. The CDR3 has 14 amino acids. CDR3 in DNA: TGCGCCAGCAGCCAAGTAGTCAGGGCCGGGGAGCTGTTTTTT. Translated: CASSQVVRAGELFF.

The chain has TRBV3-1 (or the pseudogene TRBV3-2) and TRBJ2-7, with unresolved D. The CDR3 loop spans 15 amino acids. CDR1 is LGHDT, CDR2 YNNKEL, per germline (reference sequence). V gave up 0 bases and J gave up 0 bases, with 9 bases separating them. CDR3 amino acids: CASSQDRLSSYEQYF. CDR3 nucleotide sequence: TGTGCCAGCAGCCAAGACCGACTTAGCTCCTACGAGCAGTACTTC.

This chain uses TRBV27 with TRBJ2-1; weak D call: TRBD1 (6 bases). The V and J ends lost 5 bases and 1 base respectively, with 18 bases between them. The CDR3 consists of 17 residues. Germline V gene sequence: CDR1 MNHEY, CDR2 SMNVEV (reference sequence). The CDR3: CASSPEFAGVSYNEQFF. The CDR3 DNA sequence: TGTGCCAGCAGTCCCGAGTTTGCAGGGGTGTCCTACAATGAGCAGTTCTTC.

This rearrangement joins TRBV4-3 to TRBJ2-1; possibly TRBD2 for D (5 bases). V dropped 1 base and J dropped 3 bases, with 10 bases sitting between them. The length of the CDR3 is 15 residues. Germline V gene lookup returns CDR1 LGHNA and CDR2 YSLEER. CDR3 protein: CASSQGSGNYNEQFF. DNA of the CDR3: TGCGCCAGCAGCCAAGGGTCCGGGAACTACAATGAGCAGTTCTTC.

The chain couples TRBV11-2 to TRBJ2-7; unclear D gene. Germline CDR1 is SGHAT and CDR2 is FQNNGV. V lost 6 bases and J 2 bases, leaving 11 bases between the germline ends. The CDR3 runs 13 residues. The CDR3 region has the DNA TGTGCCAGCAGTCACGACACTGCCTACGAGCAGTACTTC. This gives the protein CASSHDTAYEQYF.

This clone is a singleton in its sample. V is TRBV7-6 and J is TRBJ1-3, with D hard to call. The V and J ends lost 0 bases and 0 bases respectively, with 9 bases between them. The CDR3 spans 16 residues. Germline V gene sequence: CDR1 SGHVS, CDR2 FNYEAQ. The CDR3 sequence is CASSLAAGNSGNTIYF. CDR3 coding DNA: TGTGCCAGCAGCTTAGCAGCGGGAAACTCTGGAAACACCATATATTTT.

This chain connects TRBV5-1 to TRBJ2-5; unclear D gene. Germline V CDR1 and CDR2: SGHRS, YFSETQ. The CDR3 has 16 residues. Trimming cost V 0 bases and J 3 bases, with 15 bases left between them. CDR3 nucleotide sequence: TGCGCCAGCAGCTTGGGAACAGTCACTTTGAAAGAGACCCAGTACTTC. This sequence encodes CASSLGTVTLKETQYF.

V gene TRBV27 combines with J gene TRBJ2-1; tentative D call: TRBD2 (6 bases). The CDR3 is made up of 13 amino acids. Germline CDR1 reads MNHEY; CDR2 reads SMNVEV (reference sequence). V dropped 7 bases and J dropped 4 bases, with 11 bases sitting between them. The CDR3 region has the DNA TGTGCCAGCAATACGGGGGTATACAATGAGCAGTTCTTC. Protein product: CASNTGVYNEQFF.

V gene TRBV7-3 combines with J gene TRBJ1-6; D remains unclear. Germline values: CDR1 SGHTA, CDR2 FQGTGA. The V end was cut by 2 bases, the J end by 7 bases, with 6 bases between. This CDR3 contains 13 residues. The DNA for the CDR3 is TGTGCCAGCAGCTTAGCTACGAATTCACCCCTCCACTTT. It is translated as CASSLATNSPLHF.

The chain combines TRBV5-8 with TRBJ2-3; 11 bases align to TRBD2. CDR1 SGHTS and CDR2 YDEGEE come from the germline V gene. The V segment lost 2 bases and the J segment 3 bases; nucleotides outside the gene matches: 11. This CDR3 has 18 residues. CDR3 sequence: CASSFILLAGVGTDTQYF. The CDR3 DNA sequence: TGTGCCAGCAGCTTCATTTTACTAGCGGGAGTTGGTACAGATACGCAGTATTTT.

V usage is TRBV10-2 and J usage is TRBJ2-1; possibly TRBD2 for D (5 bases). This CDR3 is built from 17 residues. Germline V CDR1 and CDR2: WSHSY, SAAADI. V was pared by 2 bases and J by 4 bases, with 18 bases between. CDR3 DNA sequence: TGCGCCAGCAGTGAGATTGCTGGGAGTCCCAGTTACAATGAGCAGTTCTTC. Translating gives CASSEIAGSPSYNEQFF.

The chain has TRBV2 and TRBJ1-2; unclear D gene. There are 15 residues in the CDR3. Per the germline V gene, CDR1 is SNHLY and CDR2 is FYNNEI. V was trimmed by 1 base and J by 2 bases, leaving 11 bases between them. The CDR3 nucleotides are TGTGCCAGCAGTGAAGTGGGCGATGCCAACTATGGCTACACCTTC. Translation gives CASSEVGDANYGYTF. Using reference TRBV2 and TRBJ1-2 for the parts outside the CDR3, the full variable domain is EPEVTQTPSHQVTQMGQEVILRCVPISNHLYFYWYRQILGQKVEFLVSFYNNEISEKSEIFDDQFSVERPDGSNFTLKIRSTKLEDSAMYFCASSEVGDANYGYTFGSGTRLTVV.

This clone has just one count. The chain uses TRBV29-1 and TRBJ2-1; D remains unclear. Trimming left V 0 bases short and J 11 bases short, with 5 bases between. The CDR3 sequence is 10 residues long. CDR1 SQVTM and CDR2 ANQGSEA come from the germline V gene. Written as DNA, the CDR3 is TGCAGCGTTGAAGAGGGCAAGCAGTTCTTC. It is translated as CSVEEGKQFF.

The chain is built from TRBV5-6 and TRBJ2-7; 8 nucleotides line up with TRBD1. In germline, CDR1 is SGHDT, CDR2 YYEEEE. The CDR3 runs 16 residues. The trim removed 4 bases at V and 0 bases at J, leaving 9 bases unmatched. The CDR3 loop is CASSPGGLRSSYEQYF. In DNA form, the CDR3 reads TGTGCCAGCAGCCCAGGGGGCCTAAGGAGCTCCTACGAGCAGTACTTC.